The present T cell receptor (beta chain) was sequenced within a study of a mutant IDH1 vaccine in newly diagnosed glioma (dated by TCRdb to the early 2020s). Background on the whole study: Patients were given eight vaccinations, in weeks 1, 3, 5, 7, 11, 15, 19 and 23, which matched visits V03 through V10. Vaccination was initiated 4-6 weeks after radiotherapy alone, or concurrently with temozolomide cycles in the chemotherapy-containing groups. Prior to enrollment, patients had been given standard therapy consisting of radiotherapy alone, temozolomide alone, or radiochemotherapy with temozolomide, with the combination given to most patients. Of the 30 or so patients who were treated, around 60% were male and roughly 38% were female, and the mean age was approximately 40 years. For exploratory analyses, about 25 treated patients had longitudinal TCRB deep sequencing done wherever samples were available. Peripheral blood samples were drawn at six visits, namely V03 (baseline), V05, V07, V10, V12 and V13. What the study reported, not specific to this receptor: Selection of PBMC samples for TCRB deep sequencing was based on availability. Across multiple MHC alleles, vaccine-induced immune responses were seen in 90% to 95% of patients. Changes in the top peripheral T cell clonotypes picked up by TCRB sequencing did not appear to be linked to pseudoprogression. It was noted by the authors that analyses of patient blood samples could not be reproduced owing to sample limitations.

On this clone: Its antigen target is currently unknown. Per-base qualities were not stored, and no clone one base away is much larger.

In light of the paper, this sample's time point label describes: week 5, during vaccination. A 20-mer mutant IDH1 peptide at 300 micrograms in Montanide made up each vaccine dose, which was injected subcutaneously together with topical imiquimod. Donors had newly diagnosed WHO grade 3 or 4 IDH1-mutant astrocytomas with loss of nuclear ATRX. The samples were drawn from NOA16, a multicentre, single-arm, open-label phase I trial in Germany that tested a mutant IDH1 peptide vaccine in humans for the first time. Genomic DNA for TCRB sequencing was extracted from EDTA blood using the DNeasy Blood and Tissue Kit. The CDR3 numbers 15 residues from cysteine through phenylalanine. The only DNA kept is the CDR3, 45 bases in frame from the first base. Via the germline V gene, CDR1 is LGHNT and CDR2 FRNRAP. The germline ends are 17 bases apart after V is trimmed by 1 base and J by 8 bases. The receptor library was made with the immunoSEQ multiplex PCR assay. Rearranged TCR beta chain sequences were amplified with the hsTCRB Kit following the manufacturer's protocol. TCRB libraries were sequenced on an Illumina MiSeq. The source study handled its data this way. Demultiplexing, trimming and gene mapping were performed with the kit vendor's proprietary platform. In TCRdb, the immuneACCESS table is reduced to in-frame sequences with V and J assigned. These tables do not hold every clone; where another copy was compared, an unresolved V gene accounts for under half, and the others remain unexplained. V and J calls and clone size follow that table, whereas D and trimming were derived from the DNA. This sample holds 56,000 or so clones; 78% were observed only once. About 1.8% of the sample belongs to the ten largest clones.

The material was PBMCs, obtained from a glioma patient whose treatment included an IDH1 peptide vaccine. Here the chain combines TRBV12-5 and TRBJ1-2; no D gene call is confident. The receptor's source is a woman in her 40s with glioma. The CDR3 loop reads CASGLEQPGKRGYTF. The DNA sequence is given as TGTGCTAGTGGTTTGGAACAACCGGGAAAAAGGGGCTACACCTTC.